This TCR beta chain was observed in a study of radiotherapy plus CTLA-4 blockade in lung cancer. Using immunoSEQ multiplex PCR, the repertoire was profiled, and TCRdb retains in-frame clones only, with some absent. The sample gives some 78,000 clones, approximately 83% of which show up once; more than 2% is in the top ten. Findings and caveats of the study: Peripheral blood showed expansion of tumor-derived TCR clones after radiotherapy and ipilimumab.

This clone has a single count. Its target is not known. The V end was cut by 0 bases, the J end by 8 bases, with 19 bases between. CDR1 and CDR2 (germline): SGHNT, YYREEE (reference sequence). This CDR3 contains 16 residues. The gene calls are TRBV5-4 and TRBJ2-3; D gene uncertain. This TCR came from a human donor with non-small cell lung cancer who had a partial response to radiotherapy plus ipilimumab. The specimen was peripheral blood, collected from a patient treated with radiotherapy plus ipilimumab. CDR3 DNA: TGTGCCAGCAGCTTGGATCCAGGCCCCCGTGTTGGTACGCAGTATTTT. It specifies CASSLDPGPRVGTQYF. The whole variable domain, filled in from reference TRBV5-4 and TRBJ2-3, reads ETGVTQSPTHLIKTRGQQVTLRCSSQSGHNTVSWYQQALGQGPQFIFQYYREEENGRGNFPPRFSGLQFPNYSSELNVNALELDDSALYLCASSLDPGPRVGTQYFGPGTRLTVL.